This T cell receptor (beta chain) comes out of a study of T cell clonality in common variable immunodeficiency. Study results and caveats: In common variable immunodeficiency, TCR beta chains reportedly carried fewer deletions and N-nucleotide insertions. CVID subjects showed higher TCRbeta clonality than healthy controls. Compared with controls, CVID subjects had fewer shared TCRbeta clones.

Ten or more counts support this clone. Its cognate antigen is unknown. The read comes to an end 3 residues before the CDR3 does, leaving the germline J gene to fill in the end. Clones were sequenced by immunoSEQ multiplex PCR, and TCRdb holds only the in-frame ones, with some missing. The table lists approximately 44,000 clones, with no singletons. The length of the CDR3 is 14 residues. Germline CDR1 LGHDT, CDR2 YNNKEL (reference sequence). Trimming stripped 4 bases from V and 7 bases from J, with 11 bases between. The rearrangement joins TRBV3-1 (or the pseudogene TRBV3-2) to TRBJ1-6; D call uncertain. The specimen was peripheral blood mononuclear cells. This TCR came from a person between 18 and 75 years old in good health. The DNA read from the CDR3 is TGTGCCAGCAGCCCCCTACTTAAAAATTCACCC. Protein product: CASSPLLKNSP. The complete CDR3 protein is CASSPLLKNSPLHF.